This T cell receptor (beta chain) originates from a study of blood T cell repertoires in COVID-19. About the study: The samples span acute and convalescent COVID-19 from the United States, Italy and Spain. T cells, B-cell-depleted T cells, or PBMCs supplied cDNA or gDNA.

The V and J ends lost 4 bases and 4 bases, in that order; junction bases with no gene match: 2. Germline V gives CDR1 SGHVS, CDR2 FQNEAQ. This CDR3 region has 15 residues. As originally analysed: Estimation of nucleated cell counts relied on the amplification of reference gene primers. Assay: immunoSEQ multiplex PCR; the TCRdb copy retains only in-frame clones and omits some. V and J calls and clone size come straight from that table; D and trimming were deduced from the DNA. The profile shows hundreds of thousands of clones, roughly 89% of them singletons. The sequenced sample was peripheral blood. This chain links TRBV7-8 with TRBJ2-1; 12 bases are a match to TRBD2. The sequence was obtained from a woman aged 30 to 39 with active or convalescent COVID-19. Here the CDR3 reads CASSSTSGSYNEQFF. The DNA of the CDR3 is TGTGCCAGCAGCTCGACTAGCGGGAGTTACAATGAGCAGTTCTTC.